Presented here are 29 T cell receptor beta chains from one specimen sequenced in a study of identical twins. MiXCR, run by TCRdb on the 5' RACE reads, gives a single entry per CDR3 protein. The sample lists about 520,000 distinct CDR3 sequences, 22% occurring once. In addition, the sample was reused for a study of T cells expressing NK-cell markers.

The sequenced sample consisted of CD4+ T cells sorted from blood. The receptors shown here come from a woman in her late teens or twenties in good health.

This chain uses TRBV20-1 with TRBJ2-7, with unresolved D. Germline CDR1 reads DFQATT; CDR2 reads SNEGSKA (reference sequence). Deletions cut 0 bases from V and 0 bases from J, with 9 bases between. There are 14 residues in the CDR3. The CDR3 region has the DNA TGCAGTGCTAGAGATCCGAAGAGCTCCTACGAGCAGTACTTC. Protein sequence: CSARDPKSSYEQYF.

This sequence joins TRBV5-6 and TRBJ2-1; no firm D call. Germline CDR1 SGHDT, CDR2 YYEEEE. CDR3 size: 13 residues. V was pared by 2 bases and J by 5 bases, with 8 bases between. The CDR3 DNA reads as TGTGCCAGCAGCTTAAACAGACACAATGAGCAGTTCTTC. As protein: CASSLNRHNEQFF.

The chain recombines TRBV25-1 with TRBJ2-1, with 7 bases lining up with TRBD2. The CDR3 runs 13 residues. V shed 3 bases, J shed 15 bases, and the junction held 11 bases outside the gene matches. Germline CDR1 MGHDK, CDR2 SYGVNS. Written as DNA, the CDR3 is TGTGCCAGCAGTGAGAGGCTTCCGGGACTACCGTTCTTC. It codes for CASSERLPGLPFF.

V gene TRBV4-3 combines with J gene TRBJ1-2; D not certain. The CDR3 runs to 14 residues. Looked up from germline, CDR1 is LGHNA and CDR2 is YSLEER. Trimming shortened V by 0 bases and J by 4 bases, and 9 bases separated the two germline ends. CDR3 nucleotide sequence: TGCGCCAGCAGCCAAGATCCAGTTAGCTATGGCTACACCTTC. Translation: CASSQDPVSYGYTF.

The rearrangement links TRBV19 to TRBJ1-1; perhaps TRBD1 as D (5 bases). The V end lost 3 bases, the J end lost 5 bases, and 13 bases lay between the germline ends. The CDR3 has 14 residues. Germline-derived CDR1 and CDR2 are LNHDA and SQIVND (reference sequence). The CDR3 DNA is TGTGCCAGTAGTATCTTGCAGGGAAGGACTGAAGCTTTCTTT. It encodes CASSILQGRTEAFF.

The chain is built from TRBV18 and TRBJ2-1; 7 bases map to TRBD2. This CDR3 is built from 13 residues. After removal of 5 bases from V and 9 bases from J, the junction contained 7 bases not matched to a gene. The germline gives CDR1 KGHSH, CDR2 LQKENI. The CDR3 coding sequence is TGTGCCAGCTCAACTTCCTGGGGGGGTGAGCAGTTCTTC. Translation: CASSTSWGGEQFF.

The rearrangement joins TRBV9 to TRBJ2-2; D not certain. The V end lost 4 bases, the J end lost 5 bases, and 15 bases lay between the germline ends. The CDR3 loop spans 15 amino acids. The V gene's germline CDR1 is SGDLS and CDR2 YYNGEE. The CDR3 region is CASSSTGRWTGELFF. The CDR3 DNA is TGTGCCAGCAGCTCAACCGGGCGATGGACCGGGGAGCTGTTTTTT.

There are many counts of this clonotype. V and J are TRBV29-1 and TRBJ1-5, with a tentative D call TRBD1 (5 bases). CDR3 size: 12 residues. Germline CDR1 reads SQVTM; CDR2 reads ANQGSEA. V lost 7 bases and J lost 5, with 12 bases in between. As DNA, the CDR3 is TGCAGCGCTCAGACAGAATATCAGCCCCAGCATTTT. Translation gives CSAQTEYQPQHF.

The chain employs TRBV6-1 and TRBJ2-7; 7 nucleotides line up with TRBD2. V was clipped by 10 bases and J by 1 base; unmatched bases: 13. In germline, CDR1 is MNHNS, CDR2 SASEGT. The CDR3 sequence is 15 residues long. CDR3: CATRSPGTMSYEQYF. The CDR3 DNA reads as TGTGCCACCCGATCGCCCGGGACTATGTCCTACGAGCAGTACTTC.

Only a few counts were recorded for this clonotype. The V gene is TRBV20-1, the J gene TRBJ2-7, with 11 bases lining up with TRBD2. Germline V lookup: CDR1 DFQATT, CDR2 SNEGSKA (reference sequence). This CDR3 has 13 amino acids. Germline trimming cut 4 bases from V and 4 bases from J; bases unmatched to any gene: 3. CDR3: CSAIAGGGYEQYF. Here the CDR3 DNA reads TGCAGTGCTATAGCGGGGGGGGGGTACGAGCAGTACTTC.

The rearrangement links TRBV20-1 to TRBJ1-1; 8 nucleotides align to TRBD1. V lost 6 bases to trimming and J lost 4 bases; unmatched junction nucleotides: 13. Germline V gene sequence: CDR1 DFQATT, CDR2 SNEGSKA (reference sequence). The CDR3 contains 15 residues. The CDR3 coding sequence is TGCAGTGCAACCGGGACAGGACCCTCGGGCACTGAAGCTTTCTTT. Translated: CSATGTGPSGTEAFF.

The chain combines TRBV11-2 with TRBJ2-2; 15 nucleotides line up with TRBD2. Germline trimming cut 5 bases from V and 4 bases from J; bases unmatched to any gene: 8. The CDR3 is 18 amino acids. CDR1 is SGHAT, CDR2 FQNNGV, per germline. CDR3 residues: CASSARTSGRAGTGELFF. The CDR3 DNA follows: TGTGCCAGCAGCGCACGGACTAGCGGGAGGGCCGGCACCGGGGAGCTGTTTTTT.

CDR3 loop: CASSTTWGLAGGPRRDNEQFF. The CDR3 region has the DNA TGTGCCAGCAGTACGACCTGGGGACTAGCGGGAGGGCCTCGGCGAGACAATGAGCAGTTCTTC. V and J are TRBV28 and TRBJ2-1; 16 positions match TRBD2. Germline CDR1 reads MDHEN; CDR2 reads SYDVKM. The CDR3 is 21 amino acids. With V trimmed by 5 bases and J by 5 bases, 18 bases remained unmatched.

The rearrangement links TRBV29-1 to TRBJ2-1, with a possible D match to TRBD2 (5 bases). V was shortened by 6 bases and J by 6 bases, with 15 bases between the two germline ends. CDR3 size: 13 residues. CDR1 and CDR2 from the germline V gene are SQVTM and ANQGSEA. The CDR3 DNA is TGCAGCGTCCGAGGGCGTTTCGGCAATGAGCAGTTCTTC. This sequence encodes CSVRGRFGNEQFF.

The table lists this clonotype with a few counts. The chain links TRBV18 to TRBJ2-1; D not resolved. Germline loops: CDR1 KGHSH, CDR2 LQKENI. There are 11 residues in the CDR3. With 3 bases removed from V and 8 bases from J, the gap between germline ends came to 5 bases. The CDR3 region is CASSPGDEQFF. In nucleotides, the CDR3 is TGTGCCAGCTCACCTGGGGATGAGCAGTTCTTC. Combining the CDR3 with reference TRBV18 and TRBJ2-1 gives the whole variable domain NAGVMQNPRHLVRRRGQEARLRCSPMKGHSHVYWYRQLPEEGLKFMVYLQKENIIDESGMPKERFSAEFPKEGPSILRIQQVVRGDSAAYFCASSPGDEQFFGPGTRLTVL.

CDR3 residues: CAIRWADTQYF. The CDR3 region has the DNA TGTGCCATCAGGTGGGCAGATACGCAGTATTTT. This chain joins TRBV10-3 and TRBJ2-3; D is ambiguous. This CDR3 comprises 11 residues. Trimming removed 6 bases from V and 4 bases from J, with 5 bases in between. CDR1 is ENHRY, CDR2 SYGVKD, per germline.

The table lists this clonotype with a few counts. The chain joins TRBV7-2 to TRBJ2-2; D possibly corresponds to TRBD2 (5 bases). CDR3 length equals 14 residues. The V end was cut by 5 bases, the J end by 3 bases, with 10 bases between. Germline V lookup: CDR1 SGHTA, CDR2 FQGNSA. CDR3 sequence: CASSLRADTGELFF. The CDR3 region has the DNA TGTGCCAGCAGCCTCAGAGCGGACACCGGGGAGCTGTTTTTT.

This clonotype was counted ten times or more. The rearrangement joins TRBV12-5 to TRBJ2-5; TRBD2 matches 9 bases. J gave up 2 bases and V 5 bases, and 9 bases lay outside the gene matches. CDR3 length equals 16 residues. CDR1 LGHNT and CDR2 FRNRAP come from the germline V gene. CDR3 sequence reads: CASGLRIAGVQETQYF. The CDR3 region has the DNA TGTGCTAGTGGTCTCCGGATAGCGGGGGTACAAGAGACCCAGTACTTC. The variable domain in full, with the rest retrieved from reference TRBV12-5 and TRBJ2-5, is DARVTQTPRHKVTEMGQEVTMRCQPILGHNTVFWYRQTMMQGLELLAYFRNRAPLDDSGMPKDRFSAEMPDATLATLKIQPSEPRDSAVYFCASGLRIAGVQETQYFGPGTRLLVL.

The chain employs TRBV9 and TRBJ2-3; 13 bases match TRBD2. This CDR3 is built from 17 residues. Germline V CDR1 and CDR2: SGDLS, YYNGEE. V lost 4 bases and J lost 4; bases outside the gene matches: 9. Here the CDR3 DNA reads TGTGCCAGCAGCAGTCGACTAGCGGGAGGTGGGGCAGATACGCAGTATTTT. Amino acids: CASSSRLAGGGADTQYF.

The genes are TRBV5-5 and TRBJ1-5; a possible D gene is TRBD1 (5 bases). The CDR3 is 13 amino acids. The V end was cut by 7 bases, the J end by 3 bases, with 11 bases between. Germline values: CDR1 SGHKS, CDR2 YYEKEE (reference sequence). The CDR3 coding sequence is TGTGCCAGCGGGGCAGGGCCCAATCAGCCCCAGCATTTT. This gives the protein CASGAGPNQPQHF.

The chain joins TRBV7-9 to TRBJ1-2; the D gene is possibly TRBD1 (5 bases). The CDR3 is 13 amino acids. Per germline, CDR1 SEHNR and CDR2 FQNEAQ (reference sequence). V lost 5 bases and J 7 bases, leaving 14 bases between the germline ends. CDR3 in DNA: TGTGCCAGCAGCCCCCACGGGACGGGTGGCTACACCTTC. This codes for CASSPHGTGGYTF.

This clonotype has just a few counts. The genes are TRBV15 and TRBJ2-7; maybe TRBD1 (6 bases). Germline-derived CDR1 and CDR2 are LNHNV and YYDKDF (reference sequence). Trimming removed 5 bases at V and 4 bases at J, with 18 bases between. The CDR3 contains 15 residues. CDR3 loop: CATSYPGTKRYEQYF. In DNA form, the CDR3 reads TGTGCCACCAGCTATCCCGGGACAAAGAGATACGAGCAGTACTTC.

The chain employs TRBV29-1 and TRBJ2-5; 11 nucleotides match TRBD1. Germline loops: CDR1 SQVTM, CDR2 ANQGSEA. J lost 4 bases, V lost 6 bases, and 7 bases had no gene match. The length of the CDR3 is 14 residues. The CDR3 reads CSVGLGTGGETQYF. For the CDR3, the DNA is TGCAGCGTGGGGCTTGGGACAGGGGGAGAGACCCAGTACTTC. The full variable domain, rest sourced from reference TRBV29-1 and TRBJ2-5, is SAVISQKPSRDICQRGTSLTIQCQVDSQVTMMFWYRQQPGQSLTLIATANQGSEATYESGFVIDKFPISRPNLTFSTLTVSNMSPEDSSIYLCSVGLGTGGETQYFGPGTRLLVL.

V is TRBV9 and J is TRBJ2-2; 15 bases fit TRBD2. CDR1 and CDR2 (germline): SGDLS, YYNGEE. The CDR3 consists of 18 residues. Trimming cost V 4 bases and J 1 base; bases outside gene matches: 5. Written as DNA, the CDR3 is TGTGCCAGCAGCCCCGGACTAGCGGGAGGGATGAACACCGGGGAGCTGTTTTTT. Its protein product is CASSPGLAGGMNTGELFF.

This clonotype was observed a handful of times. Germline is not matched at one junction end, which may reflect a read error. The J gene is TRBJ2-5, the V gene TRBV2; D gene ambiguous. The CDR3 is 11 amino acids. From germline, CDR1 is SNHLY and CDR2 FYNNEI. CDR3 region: CASREERTQYF. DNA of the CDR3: TGTGCCAGCAGGGAAGAAAGGACCCAGTACTTC.

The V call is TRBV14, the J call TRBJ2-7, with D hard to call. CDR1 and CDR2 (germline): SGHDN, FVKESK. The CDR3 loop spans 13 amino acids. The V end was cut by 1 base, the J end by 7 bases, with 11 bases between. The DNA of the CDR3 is TGTGCCAGCAGCCAAGTAAACCTTGGGGAGCAGTACTTC. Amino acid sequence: CASSQVNLGEQYF.

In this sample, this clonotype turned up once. The CDR3 sequence is CASSLSGQSTDTQYF. The CDR3 DNA sequence: TGCGCCAGCAGCTTGAGCGGACAGAGCACAGATACGCAGTATTTT. V is TRBV5-1 and J is TRBJ2-3; tentative D call: TRBD1 (6 bases). This CDR3 is 15 amino acids long. The germline V and J ends were trimmed by 1 base and 0 bases, with 9 bases remaining between them. Germline loops: CDR1 SGHRS, CDR2 YFSETQ.

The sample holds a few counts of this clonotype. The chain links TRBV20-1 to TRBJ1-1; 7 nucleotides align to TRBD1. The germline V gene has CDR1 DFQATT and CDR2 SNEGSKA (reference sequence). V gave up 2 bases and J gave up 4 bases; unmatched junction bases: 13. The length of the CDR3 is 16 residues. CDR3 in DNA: TGCAGTGCTAGACCAGGGGGGGGGACAGAGGGCACTGAAGCTTTCTTT. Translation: CSARPGGGTEGTEAFF.

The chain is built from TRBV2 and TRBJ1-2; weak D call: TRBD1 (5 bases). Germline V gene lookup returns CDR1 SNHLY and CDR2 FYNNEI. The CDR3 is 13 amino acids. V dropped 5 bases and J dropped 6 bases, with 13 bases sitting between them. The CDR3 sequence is CASSLQVGHGYTF. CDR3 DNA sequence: TGTGCCAGCAGTCTACAGGTCGGCCATGGCTACACCTTC. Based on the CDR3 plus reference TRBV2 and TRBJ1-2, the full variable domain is EPEVTQTPSHQVTQMGQEVILRCVPISNHLYFYWYRQILGQKVEFLVSFYNNEISEKSEIFDDQFSVERPDGSNFTLKIRSTKLEDSAMYFCASSLQVGHGYTFGSGTRLTVV.